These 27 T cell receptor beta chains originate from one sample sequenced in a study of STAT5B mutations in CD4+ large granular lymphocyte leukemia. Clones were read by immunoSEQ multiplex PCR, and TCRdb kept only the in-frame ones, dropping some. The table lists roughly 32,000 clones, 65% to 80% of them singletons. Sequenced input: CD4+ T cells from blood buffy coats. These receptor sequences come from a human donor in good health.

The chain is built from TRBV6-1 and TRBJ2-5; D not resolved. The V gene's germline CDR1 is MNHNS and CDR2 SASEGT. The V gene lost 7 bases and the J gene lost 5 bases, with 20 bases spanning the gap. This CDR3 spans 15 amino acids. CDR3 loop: CASTRVRALGETQYF. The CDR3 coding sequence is TGTGCCAGCACCCGGGTCCGAGCTCTGGGGGAGACCCAGTACTTC.

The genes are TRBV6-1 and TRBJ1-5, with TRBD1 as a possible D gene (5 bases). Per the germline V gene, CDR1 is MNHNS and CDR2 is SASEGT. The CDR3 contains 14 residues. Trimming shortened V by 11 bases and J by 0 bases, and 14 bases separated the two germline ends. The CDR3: CASLGQNSNQPQHF. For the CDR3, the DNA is TGTGCCTCCCTGGGGCAGAATAGCAATCAGCCCCAGCATTTT.

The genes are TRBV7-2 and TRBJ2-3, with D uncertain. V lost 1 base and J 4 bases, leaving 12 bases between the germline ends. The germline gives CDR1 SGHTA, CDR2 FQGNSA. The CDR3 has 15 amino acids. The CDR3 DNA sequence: TGTGCCAGCAGCTTAGGGGCGTCAGGTTCAGATACGCAGTATTTT. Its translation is CASSLGASGSDTQYF. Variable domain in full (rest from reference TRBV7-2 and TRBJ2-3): GAGVSQSPSNKVTEKGKDVELRCDPISGHTALYWYRQSLGQGLEFLIYFQGNSAPDKSGLPSDRFSAERTGGSVSTLTIQRTQQEDSAVYLCASSLGASGSDTQYFGPGTRLTVL.

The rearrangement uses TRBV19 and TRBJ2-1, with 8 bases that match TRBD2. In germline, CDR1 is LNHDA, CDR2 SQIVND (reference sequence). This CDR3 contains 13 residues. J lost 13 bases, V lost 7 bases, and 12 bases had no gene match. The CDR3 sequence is CASTLTGGTFQFF. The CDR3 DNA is TGTGCCAGTACCCTCACGGGGGGGACCTTCCAGTTCTTC.

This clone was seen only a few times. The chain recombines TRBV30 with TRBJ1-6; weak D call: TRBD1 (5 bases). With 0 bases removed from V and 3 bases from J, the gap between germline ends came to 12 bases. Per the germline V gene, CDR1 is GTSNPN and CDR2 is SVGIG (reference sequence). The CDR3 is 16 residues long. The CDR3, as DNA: TGTGCCTGGAGTGTAAAGGGGCTGCTCTATAATTCACCCCTCCACTTT. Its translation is CAWSVKGLLYNSPLHF.

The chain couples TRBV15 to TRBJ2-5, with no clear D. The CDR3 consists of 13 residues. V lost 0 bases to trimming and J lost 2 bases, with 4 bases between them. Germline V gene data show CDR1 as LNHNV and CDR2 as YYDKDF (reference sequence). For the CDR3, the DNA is TGTGCCACCAGCAGAGACCGGCAAGAGACCCAGTACTTC. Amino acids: CATSRDRQETQYF.

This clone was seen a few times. The CDR3 is CASSRDRDTGELFF. DNA of the CDR3: TGCGCCAGCAGCCGGGACAGGGACACCGGGGAGCTGTTTTTT. The chain employs TRBV5-1 and TRBJ2-2; 9 positions agree with TRBD1. Germline loops: CDR1 SGHRS, CDR2 YFSETQ. Germline trimming cut 4 bases from V and 3 bases from J; bases unmatched to any gene: 1. This CDR3 comprises 14 residues.

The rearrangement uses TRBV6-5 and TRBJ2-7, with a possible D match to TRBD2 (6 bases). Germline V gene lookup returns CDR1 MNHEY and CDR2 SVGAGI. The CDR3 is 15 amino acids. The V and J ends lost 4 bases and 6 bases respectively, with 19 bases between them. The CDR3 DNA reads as TGTGCCAGCAGTTGGGGGGACGGGACTCCAAGCGAGCAGTACTTC. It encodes CASSWGDGTPSEQYF.

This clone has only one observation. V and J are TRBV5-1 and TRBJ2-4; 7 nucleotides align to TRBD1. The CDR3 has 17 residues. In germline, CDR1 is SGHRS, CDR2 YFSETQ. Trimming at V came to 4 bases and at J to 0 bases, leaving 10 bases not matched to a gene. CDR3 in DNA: TGCGCCAGCAGCCCCGGGACAGCCTCCGTAGCCAAAAACATTCAGTACTTC. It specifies CASSPGTASVAKNIQYF.

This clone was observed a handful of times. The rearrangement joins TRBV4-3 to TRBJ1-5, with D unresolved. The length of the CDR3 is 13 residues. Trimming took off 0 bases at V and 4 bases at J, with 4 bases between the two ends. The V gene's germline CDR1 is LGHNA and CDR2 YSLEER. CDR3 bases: TGCGCCAGCAGCCAAGATCTGAATCAGCCCCAGCATTTT. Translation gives CASSQDLNQPQHF.

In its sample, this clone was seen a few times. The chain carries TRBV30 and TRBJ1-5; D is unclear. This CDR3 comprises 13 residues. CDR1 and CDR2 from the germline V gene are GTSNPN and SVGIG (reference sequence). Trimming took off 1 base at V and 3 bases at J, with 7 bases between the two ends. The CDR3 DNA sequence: TGTGCCTGGAGTGCCCAGTACAATCAGCCCCAGCATTTT. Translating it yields CAWSAQYNQPQHF.

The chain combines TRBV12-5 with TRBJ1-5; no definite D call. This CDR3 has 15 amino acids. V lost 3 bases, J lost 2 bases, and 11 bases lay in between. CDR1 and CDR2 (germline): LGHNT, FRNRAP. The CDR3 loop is CASGFVESGNQPQHF. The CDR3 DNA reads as TGTGCTAGTGGTTTTGTCGAATCGGGCAATCAGCCCCAGCATTTT.

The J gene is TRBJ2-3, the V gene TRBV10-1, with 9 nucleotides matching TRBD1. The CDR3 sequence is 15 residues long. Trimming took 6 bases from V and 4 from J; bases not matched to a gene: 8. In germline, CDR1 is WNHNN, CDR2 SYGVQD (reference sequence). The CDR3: CASSGDREVADTQYF. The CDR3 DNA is TGCGCCAGCAGCGGGGACAGGGAGGTGGCAGATACGCAGTATTTT.

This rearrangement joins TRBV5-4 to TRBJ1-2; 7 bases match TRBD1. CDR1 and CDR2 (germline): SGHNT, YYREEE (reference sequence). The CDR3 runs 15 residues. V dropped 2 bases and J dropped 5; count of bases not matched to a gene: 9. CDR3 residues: CASSFGQEGGYGYTF. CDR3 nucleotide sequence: TGTGCCAGCAGCTTCGGACAGGAAGGCGGATATGGCTACACCTTC.

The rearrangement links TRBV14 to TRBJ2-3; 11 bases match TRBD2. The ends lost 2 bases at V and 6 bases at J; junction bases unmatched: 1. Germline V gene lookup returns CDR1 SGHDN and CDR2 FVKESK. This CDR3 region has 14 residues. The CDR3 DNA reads TGTGCCAGCAGCCAACTAGCGGGGGGCGATACGCAGTATTTT. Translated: CASSQLAGGDTQYF.

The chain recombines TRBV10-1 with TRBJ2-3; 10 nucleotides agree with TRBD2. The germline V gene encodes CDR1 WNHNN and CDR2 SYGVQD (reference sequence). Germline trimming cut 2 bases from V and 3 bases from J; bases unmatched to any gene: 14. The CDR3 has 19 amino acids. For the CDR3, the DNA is TGCGCCAGCAGTGAGGGCCTTCGAGCTAGCGGGGGTAAAACAGATACGCAGTATTTT. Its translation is CASSEGLRASGGKTDTQYF.

The CDR3 DNA is TGTGCCAGCAGTCGACAGGGACGGAGCAATCAGCCCCAGCATTTT. The encoded protein is CASSRQGRSNQPQHF. The chain combines TRBV27 with TRBJ1-5, with TRBD1 matching over 7 bases. J lost 1 base, V lost 5 bases, and 5 bases had no gene match. This CDR3 has 15 residues. Per the germline V gene, CDR1 is MNHEY and CDR2 is SMNVEV (reference sequence).

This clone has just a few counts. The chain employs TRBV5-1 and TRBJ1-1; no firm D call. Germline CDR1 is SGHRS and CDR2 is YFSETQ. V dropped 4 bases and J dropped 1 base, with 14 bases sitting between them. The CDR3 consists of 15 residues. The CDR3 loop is CASSPKGLENTEAFF. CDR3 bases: TGCGCCAGCAGCCCTAAAGGATTGGAGAACACTGAAGCTTTCTTT.

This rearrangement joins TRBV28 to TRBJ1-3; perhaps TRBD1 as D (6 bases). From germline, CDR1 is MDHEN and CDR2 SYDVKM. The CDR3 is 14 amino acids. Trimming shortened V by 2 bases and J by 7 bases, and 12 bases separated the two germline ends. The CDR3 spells CASSLNTGLNTIYF. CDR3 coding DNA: TGTGCCAGCAGTTTAAACACAGGGCTGAACACCATATATTTT. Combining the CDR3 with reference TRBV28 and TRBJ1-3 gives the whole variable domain DVKVTQSSRYLVKRTGEKVFLECVQDMDHENMFWYRQDPGLGLRLIYFSYDVKMKEKGDIPEGYSVSREKKERFSLILESASTNQTSMYLCASSLNTGLNTIYFGEGSWLTVV.

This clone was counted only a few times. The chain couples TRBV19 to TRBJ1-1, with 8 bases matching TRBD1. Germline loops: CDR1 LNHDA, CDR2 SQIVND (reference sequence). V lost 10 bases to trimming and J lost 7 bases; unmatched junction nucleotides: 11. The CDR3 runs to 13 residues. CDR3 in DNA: TGTGCCACCTACCGGGACAGGAGATATGAAGCTTTCTTT. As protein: CATYRDRRYEAFF.

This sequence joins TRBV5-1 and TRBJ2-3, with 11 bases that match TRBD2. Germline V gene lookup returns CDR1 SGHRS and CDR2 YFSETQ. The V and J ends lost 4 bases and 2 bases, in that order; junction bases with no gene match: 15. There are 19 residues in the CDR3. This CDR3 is CASSLKGIGLAGYTDTQYF. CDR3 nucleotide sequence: TGCGCCAGCAGCCTAAAGGGCATAGGACTAGCGGGTTACACAGATACGCAGTATTTT.

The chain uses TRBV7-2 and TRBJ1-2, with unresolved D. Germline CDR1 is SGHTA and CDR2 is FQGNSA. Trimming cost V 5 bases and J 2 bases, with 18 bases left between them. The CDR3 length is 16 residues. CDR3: CASSRGLTRQNYGYTF. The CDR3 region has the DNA TGTGCCAGCAGCCGAGGCCTGACAAGGCAGAACTATGGCTACACCTTC.

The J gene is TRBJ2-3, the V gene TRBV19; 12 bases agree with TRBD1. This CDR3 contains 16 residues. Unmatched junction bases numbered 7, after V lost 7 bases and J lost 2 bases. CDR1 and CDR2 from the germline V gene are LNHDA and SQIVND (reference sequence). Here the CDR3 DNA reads TGTGCCAGTAAGGGGACAGGGGGCCCCCCCACAGATACGCAGTATTTT. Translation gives CASKGTGGPPTDTQYF.

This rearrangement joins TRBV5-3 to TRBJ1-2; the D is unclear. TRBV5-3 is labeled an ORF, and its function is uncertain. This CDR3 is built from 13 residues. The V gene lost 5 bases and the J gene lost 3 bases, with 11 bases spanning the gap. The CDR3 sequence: CARRPGLYYGYTF. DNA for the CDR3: TGTGCCAGAAGACCCGGACTCTACTATGGCTACACCTTC.

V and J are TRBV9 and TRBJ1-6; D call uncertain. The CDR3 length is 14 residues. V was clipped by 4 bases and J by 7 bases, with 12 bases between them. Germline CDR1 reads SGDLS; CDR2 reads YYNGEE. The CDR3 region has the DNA TGTGCCAGCAGCCTGGCAAAAGCAAATTCACCCCTCCACTTT. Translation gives CASSLAKANSPLHF.

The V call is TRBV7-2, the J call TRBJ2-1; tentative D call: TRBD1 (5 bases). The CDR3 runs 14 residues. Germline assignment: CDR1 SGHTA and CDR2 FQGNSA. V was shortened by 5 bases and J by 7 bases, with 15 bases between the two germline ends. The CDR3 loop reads CASSAQGPRNEQFF. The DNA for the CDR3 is TGTGCCAGCAGCGCCCAGGGCCCAAGGAATGAGCAGTTCTTC.

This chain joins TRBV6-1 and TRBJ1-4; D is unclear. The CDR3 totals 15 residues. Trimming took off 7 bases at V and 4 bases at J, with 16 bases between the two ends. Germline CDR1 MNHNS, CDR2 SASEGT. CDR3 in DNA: TGTGCCAGCACAATAGGGAGTTTACTTAATGAAAAACTGTTTTTT. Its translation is CASTIGSLLNEKLFF.